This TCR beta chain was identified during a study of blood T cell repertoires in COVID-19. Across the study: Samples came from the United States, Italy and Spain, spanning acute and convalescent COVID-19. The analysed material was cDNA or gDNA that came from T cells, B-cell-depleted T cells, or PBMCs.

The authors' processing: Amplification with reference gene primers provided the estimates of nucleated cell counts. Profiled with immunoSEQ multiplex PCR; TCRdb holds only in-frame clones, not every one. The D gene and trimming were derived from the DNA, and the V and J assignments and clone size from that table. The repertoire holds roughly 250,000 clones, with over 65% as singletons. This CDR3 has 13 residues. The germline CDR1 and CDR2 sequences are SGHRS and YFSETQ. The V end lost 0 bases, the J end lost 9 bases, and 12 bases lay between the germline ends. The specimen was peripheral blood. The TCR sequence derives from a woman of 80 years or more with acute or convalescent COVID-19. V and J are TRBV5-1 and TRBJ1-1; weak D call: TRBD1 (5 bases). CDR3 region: CASSLGTNYQAFF. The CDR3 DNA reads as TGCGCCAGCAGCTTGGGGACAAATTACCAAGCTTTCTTT.